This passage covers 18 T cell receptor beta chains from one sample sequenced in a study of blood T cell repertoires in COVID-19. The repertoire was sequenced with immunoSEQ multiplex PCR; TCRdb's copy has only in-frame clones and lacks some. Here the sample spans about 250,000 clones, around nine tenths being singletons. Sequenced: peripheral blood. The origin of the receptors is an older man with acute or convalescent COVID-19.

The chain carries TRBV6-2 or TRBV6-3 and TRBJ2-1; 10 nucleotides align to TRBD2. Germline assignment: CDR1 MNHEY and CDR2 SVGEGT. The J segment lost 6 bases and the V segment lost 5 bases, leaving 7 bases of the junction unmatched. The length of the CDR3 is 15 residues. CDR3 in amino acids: CASSHSGGLPNEQFF. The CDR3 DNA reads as TGTGCCAGCAGTCATAGCGGGGGGTTACCCAATGAGCAGTTCTTC.

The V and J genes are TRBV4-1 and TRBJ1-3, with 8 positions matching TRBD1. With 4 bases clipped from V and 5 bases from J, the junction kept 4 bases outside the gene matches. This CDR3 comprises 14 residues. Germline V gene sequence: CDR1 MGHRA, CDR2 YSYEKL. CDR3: CASSPGQGRNTIYF. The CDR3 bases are TGCGCCAGCAGCCCCGGACAGGGAAGAAACACCATATATTTT.

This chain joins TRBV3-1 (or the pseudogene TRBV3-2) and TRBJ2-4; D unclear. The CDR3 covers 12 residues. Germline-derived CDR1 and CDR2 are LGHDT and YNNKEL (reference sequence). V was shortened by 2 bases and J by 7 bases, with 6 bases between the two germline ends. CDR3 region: CASSQNLNIQYF. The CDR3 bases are TGTGCCAGCAGCCAAAATCTGAACATTCAGTACTTC.

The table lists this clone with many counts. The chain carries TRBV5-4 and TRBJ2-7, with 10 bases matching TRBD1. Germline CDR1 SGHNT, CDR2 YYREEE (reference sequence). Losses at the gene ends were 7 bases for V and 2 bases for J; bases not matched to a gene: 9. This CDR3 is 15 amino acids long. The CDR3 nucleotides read TGTGCCAGCGCACCGCCCGGGACAGGGGCCTACGAGCAGTACTTC. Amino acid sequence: CASAPPGTGAYEQYF.

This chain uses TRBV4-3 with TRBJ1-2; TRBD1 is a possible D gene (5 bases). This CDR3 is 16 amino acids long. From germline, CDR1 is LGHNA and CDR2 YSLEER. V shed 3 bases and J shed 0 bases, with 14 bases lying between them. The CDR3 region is CASSQGRTGPNYGYTF. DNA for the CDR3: TGCGCCAGCAGCCAGGGAAGAACAGGCCCTAACTATGGCTACACCTTC.

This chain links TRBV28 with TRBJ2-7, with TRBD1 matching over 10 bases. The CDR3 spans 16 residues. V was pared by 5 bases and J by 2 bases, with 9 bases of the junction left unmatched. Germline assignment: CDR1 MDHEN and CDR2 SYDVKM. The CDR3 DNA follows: TGTGCCAGCAGTGCCCTCGGACAGGGGGACCCCTACGAGCAGTACTTC. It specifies CASSALGQGDPYEQYF.

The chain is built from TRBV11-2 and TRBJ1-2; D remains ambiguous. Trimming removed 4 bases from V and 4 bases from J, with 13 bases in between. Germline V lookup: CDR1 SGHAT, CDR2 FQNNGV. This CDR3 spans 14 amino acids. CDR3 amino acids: CASSSARGSYGYTF. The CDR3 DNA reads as TGTGCCAGCAGCTCCGCGAGAGGGTCCTATGGCTACACCTTC. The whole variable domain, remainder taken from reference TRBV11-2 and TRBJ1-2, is EAGVAQSPRYKIIEKRQSVAFWCNPISGHATLYWYQQILGQGPKLLIQFQNNGVVDDSQLPKDRFSAERLKGVDSTLKIQPAKLEDSAVYLCASSSARGSYGYTFGSGTRLTVV.

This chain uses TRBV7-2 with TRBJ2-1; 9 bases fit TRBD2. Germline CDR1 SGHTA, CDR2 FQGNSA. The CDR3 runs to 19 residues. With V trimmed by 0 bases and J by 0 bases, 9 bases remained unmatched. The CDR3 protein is CASSLALIAGAISYNEQFF. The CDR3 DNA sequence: TGTGCCAGCAGCTTAGCGTTGATAGCGGGGGCCATCTCCTACAATGAGCAGTTCTTC.

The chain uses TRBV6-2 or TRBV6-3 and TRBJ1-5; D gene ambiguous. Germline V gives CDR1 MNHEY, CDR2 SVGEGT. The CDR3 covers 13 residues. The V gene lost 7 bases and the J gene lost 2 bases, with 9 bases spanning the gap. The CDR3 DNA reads TGTGCCAGCACCCCTCGGGGCAATCAGCCCCAGCATTTT. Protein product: CASTPRGNQPQHF.

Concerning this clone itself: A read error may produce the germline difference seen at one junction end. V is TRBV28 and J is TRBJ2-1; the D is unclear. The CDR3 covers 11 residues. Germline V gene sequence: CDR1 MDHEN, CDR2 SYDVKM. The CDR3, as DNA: TGCGTCGTGGCTTCGATCAATGAGCAGTTCTTC. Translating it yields CVVASINEQFF.

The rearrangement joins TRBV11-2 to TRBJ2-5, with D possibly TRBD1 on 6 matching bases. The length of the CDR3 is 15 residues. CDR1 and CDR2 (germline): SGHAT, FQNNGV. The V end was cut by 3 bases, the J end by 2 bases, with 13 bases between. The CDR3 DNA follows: TGTGCCAGCAGCTTGACAGGAGGAATTCAAGAGACCCAGTACTTC. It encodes CASSLTGGIQETQYF. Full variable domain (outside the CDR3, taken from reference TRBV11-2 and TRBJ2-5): EAGVAQSPRYKIIEKRQSVAFWCNPISGHATLYWYQQILGQGPKLLIQFQNNGVVDDSQLPKDRFSAERLKGVDSTLKIQPAKLEDSAVYLCASSLTGGIQETQYFGPGTRLLVL.

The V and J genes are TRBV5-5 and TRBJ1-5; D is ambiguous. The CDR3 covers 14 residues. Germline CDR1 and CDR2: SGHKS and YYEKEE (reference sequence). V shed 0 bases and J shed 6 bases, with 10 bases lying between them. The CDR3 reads CASSLAAGGQPQHF. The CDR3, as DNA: TGTGCCAGCAGCTTGGCCGCGGGAGGTCAGCCCCAGCATTTT. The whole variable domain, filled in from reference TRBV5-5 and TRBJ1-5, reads DAGVTQSPTHLIKTRGQQVTLRCSPISGHKSVSWYQQVLGQGPQFIFQYYEKEERGRGNFPDRFSARQFPNYSSELNVNALLLGDSALYLCASSLAAGGQPQHFGDGTRLSIL.

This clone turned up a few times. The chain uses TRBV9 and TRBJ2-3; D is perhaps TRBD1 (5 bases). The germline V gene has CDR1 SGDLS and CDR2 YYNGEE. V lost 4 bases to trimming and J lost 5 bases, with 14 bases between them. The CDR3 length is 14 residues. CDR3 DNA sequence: TGTGCCAGCAGCCTGGGGCCTATCGGAGATACGCAGTATTTT. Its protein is CASSLGPIGDTQYF.

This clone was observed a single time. The chain's CDR3 is CASSQAKKGGIDTQYF. CDR3 nucleotides: TGTGCCAGCAGCCAAGCTAAGAAGGGGGGGATAGATACGCAGTATTTT. V usage is TRBV3-1 (or the pseudogene TRBV3-2) and J usage is TRBJ2-3, with D possibly being TRBD2 (7 bases). Trimming removed 1 base from V and 5 bases from J, with 16 bases in between. The CDR3 covers 16 residues. Per germline, CDR1 LGHDT and CDR2 YNNKEL (reference sequence).

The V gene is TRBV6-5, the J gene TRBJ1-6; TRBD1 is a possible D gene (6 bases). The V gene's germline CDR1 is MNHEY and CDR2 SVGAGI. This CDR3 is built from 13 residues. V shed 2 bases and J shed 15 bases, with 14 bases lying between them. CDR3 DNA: TGTGCCAGCAGTTACGGATTGCAGGGGCTCCTCCACTTT. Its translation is CASSYGLQGLLHF.

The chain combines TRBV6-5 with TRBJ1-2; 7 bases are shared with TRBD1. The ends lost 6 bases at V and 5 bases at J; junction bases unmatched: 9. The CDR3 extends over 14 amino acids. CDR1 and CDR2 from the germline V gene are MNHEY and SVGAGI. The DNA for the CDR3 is TGTGCCAGCAGACGCGAGGGGGCAGCATATGGCTACACCTTC. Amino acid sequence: CASRREGAAYGYTF.

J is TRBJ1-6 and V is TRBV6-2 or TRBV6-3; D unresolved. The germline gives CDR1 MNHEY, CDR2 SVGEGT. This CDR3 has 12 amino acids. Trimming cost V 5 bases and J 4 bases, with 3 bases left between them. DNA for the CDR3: TGTGCCAGCAGTCGTTATAATTCACCCCTCCACTTT. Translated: CASSRYNSPLHF.

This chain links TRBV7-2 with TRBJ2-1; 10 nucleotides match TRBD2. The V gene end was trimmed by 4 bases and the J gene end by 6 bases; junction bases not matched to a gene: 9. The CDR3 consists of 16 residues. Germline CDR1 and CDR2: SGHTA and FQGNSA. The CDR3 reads CASSSSGGVRGNEQFF. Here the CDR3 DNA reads TGTGCCAGCAGCTCCAGCGGGGGGGTGAGGGGCAATGAGCAGTTCTTC.